The text below deals with one TCR beta chain. Trimming removed 0 bases from V and 0 bases from J, with 5 bases in between. CDR1 is KGHSH and CDR2 is LQKENI in the germline V gene. CDR3 length: 14 amino acids. The source of the sample is a study of shared clonotypes between healthy human individuals. Study overall: There were three CD4 naive, three CD4 memory, two CD8 naive and one CD8 memory plates per donor.

Assay: immunoSEQ multiplex PCR; the TCRdb copy retains only in-frame clones and omits some. The table records roughly 1,000,000 clones, 78% of them present only once. This receptor was obtained from a man younger than 35 in good health. Some clones in this sample may be carry-over from other donors' samples. The gene calls are TRBV18 and TRBJ1-2; no clear D. Sequenced: memory CD4+ T cells from PBMCs. The sample's subset: CD45RA-negative fraction. Written as DNA, the CDR3 is TGTGCCAGCTCACCACCCAGTTCTAACTATGGCTACACCTTC. Translating it yields CASSPPSSNYGYTF.